These 21 T cell receptor beta chains originate from one sample sequenced in a study of identical twins. TCRdb passed the 5' RACE reads through MiXCR, listing each CDR3 protein once. The sample has 200,000 to 250,000 distinct CDR3 sequences; over 9.5% are singletons. The sample was also linked to a second study, of yellow fever vaccine responses in identical twins.

Sequencing was done on a sample of memory (CD45RO+) T cells sorted from blood. The receptors come from a woman aged 18-29 years in good health.

CDR3 DNA: TGTGCCAGCAGCCAAGAACAGGTCCCTGCCACAGATACGCAGTATTTT. It is translated as CASSQEQVPATDTQYF. The chain uses TRBV14 and TRBJ2-3, with TRBD1 as a possible D gene (5 bases). The CDR3 runs to 16 residues. CDR1 is SGHDN and CDR2 is FVKESK in the germline V gene. Between the trimmed V and J ends, which lost 0 bases and 2 bases, there was a span of 12 bases.

The chain is built from TRBV19 and TRBJ2-1; 7 nucleotides line up with TRBD2. V lost 5 bases, J lost 0 bases, and 16 bases stayed unmatched. The CDR3 is 19 residues long. The germline gives CDR1 LNHDA, CDR2 SQIVND (reference sequence). CDR3 DNA sequence: TGTGCCAGTAGTCTCCGGACCCGCGGGGGAGCCAACTCCTACAATGAGCAGTTCTTC. Its translation: CASSLRTRGGANSYNEQFF. Full variable domain (rest looked up from reference TRBV19 and TRBJ2-1): DGGITQSPKYLFRKEGQNVTLSCEQNLNHDAMYWYRQDPGQGLRLIYYSQIVNDFQKGDIAEGYSVSREKKESFPLTVTSAQKNPTAFYLCASSLRTRGGANSYNEQFFGPGTRLTVL.

V is TRBV11-2 and J is TRBJ1-4; D not certain. The length of the CDR3 is 14 residues. V lost 4 bases, J lost 3 bases, and 9 bases lay in between. The germline gives CDR1 SGHAT, CDR2 FQNNGV. CDR3 coding DNA: TGTGCCAGCAGCTCATCTAGGTCTAATGAAAAACTGTTTTTT. This sequence encodes CASSSSRSNEKLFF. The complete variable domain, with remaining parts taken from reference TRBV11-2 and TRBJ1-4, reads EAGVAQSPRYKIIEKRQSVAFWCNPISGHATLYWYQQILGQGPKLLIQFQNNGVVDDSQLPKDRFSAERLKGVDSTLKIQPAKLEDSAVYLCASSSSRSNEKLFFGSGTQLSVL.

This chain joins TRBV20-1 and TRBJ2-7; D may match TRBD1 or TRBD2 (5 bases each). V lost 1 base and J lost 6, with 13 bases in between. The CDR3 extends over 13 amino acids. Germline CDR1 DFQATT, CDR2 SNEGSKA (reference sequence). CDR3: CSARGGMESEQYF. The CDR3 region has the DNA TGCAGTGCTAGAGGGGGGATGGAATCCGAGCAGTACTTC.

This clonotype was observed at least ten times. This chain connects TRBV12-3 or TRBV12-4 to TRBJ1-6; no firm D call. The V gene lost 3 bases and the J gene lost 5 bases, with 8 bases spanning the gap. This CDR3 contains 14 residues. This CDR3 is CASSLGQNNSPLHF. The CDR3 DNA follows: TGTGCCAGCAGTTTGGGTCAGAATAATTCACCCCTCCACTTT.

The sample holds many counts of this clonotype. This chain connects TRBV9 to TRBJ2-1, with 8 bases matching TRBD2. This CDR3 spans 16 amino acids. CDR1 SGDLS and CDR2 YYNGEE come from the germline V gene. Germline trimming cut 0 bases from V and 7 bases from J; bases unmatched to any gene: 9. In DNA, the CDR3 is TGTGCCAGCAGCGTAGAGCCGGGGGGGCCGGGGAATGAGCAGTTCTTC. This codes for CASSVEPGGPGNEQFF.

The rearrangement links TRBV6-5 to TRBJ2-1, with TRBD2 identical over 10 bases. Germline V gives CDR1 MNHEY, CDR2 SVGAGI. The V segment lost 2 bases and the J segment 3 bases; nucleotides outside the gene matches: 7. The CDR3 sequence is 17 residues long. DNA for the CDR3: TGTGCCAGCAGTTACAACCGGCCTAGCGGGGGCTACAATGAGCAGTTCTTC. It translates to CASSYNRPSGGYNEQFF.

The chain links TRBV20-1 to TRBJ2-5; no firm D call. Germline V gene data show CDR1 as DFQATT and CDR2 as SNEGSKA (reference sequence). V lost 4 bases, J lost 5 bases, and 11 bases lay in between. This CDR3 spans 12 amino acids. CDR3 protein: CSATGPRETQYF. Here the CDR3 DNA reads TGCAGTGCTACCGGGCCCCGGGAGACCCAGTACTTC.

This clonotype was counted between two and nine times. The chain joins TRBV9 to TRBJ2-5, with D unclear. Trimming removed 4 bases from V and 4 bases from J, with 11 bases in between. Germline V gene data show CDR1 as SGDLS and CDR2 as YYNGEE. This CDR3 has 13 residues. In DNA, the CDR3 is TGTGCCAGCAGCCGAGAGATCGGAGAGACCCAGTACTTC. This gives the protein CASSREIGETQYF. The variable domain in full, with the rest retrieved from reference TRBV9 and TRBJ2-5, is DSGVTQTPKHLITATGQRVTLRCSPRSGDLSVYWYQQSLDQGLQFLIQYYNGEERAKGNILERFSAQQFPDLHSELNLSSLELGDSALYFCASSREIGETQYFGPGTRLLVL.

This clonotype was seen more than once but under ten times. This chain joins TRBV9 and TRBJ1-1; no reliable D call. The germline gives CDR1 SGDLS, CDR2 YYNGEE. The V and J ends lost 1 base and 6 bases respectively, with 13 bases between them. The CDR3 is 14 amino acids. CDR3 DNA sequence: TGTGCCAGCAGCGTAAATCTTGGGGTCTCTGAAGCTTTCTTT. Its protein is CASSVNLGVSEAFF. The full variable domain, its missing parts supplied by reference TRBV9 and TRBJ1-1, is DSGVTQTPKHLITATGQRVTLRCSPRSGDLSVYWYQQSLDQGLQFLIQYYNGEERAKGNILERFSAQQFPDLHSELNLSSLELGDSALYFCASSVNLGVSEAFFGQGTRLTVV.

In this sample, this clonotype turned up a few times. The V and J genes are TRBV30 and TRBJ1-1; D remains ambiguous. The V and J ends lost 5 bases and 3 bases respectively, with 7 bases between them. This CDR3 spans 11 amino acids. CDR1 and CDR2 (germline): GTSNPN, SVGIG (reference sequence). CDR3 region: CAWVEYTEAFF. The CDR3 region has the DNA TGTGCCTGGGTAGAGTACACTGAAGCTTTCTTT.

The chain combines TRBV15 with TRBJ2-2, with D perhaps assigned TRBD1 or TRBD2 (5 bases each). CDR1 is LNHNV, CDR2 YYDKDF, per germline (reference sequence). Trimming removed 3 bases at V and 3 bases at J, with 11 bases between. CDR3 size: 15 residues. The CDR3 DNA sequence: TGTGCCACCAGCAGTGGGACCAGCCACACCGGGGAGCTGTTTTTT. The encoded protein is CATSSGTSHTGELFF.

In this sample, this clonotype turned up many times. The chain carries TRBV3-1 and TRBJ2-2; the match to TRBD1 covers 8 bases. The V and J ends lost 4 bases and 5 bases, in that order; junction bases with no gene match: 3. The CDR3 loop spans 14 amino acids. Looked up from germline, CDR1 is LGHDT and CDR2 is YNNKEL (reference sequence). The DNA of the CDR3 is TGTGCCAGCAGCCCCCGGACAGGGACCGGGGAGCTGTTTTTT. The encoded protein is CASSPRTGTGELFF.

This chain joins TRBV29-1 and TRBJ2-1; 7 bases agree with TRBD2. J gave up 3 bases and V 7 bases, and 18 bases lay outside the gene matches. CDR1 and CDR2 (germline): SQVTM, ANQGSEA. The length of the CDR3 is 17 residues. CDR3 DNA: TGCAGCGCCCCCCGGGGTGGGAGGGCGGAGGGCTACAATGAGCAGTTCTTC. Protein product: CSAPRGGRAEGYNEQFF.

This clonotype has only a few counts. V and J are TRBV10-3 and TRBJ2-5; D gene unclear. The V gene's germline CDR1 is ENHRY and CDR2 SYGVKD. Deletions cut 3 bases from V and 0 bases from J, with 5 bases between. This CDR3 spans 13 amino acids. Here the CDR3 DNA reads TGTGCCATCAGTGATCTGAACCAAGAGACCCAGTACTTC. Its translation: CAISDLNQETQYF.

The chain joins TRBV2 to TRBJ2-2; the match to TRBD2 covers 14 bases. With V trimmed by 3 bases and J by 8 bases, 5 bases remained unmatched. The CDR3 runs to 16 residues. CDR1 is SNHLY and CDR2 is FYNNEI in the germline V gene. The CDR3 sequence: CASSDWGLAGVGELFF. Written as DNA, the CDR3 is TGTGCCAGCAGTGATTGGGGACTAGCGGGAGTGGGGGAGCTGTTTTTT.

This clonotype was observed a few times. The V call is TRBV19, the J call TRBJ2-1, with D uncertain. Trimming cost V 6 bases and J 5 bases, with 5 bases left between them. Per the germline V gene, CDR1 is LNHDA and CDR2 is SQIVND (reference sequence). There are 11 residues in the CDR3. CDR3 amino acids: CASRGNNEQFF. CDR3 sequence (DNA): TGTGCCAGTAGGGGAAACAATGAGCAGTTCTTC.

This chain uses TRBV15 with TRBJ2-7; TRBD1 aligns across 7 bases. CDR1 LNHNV and CDR2 YYDKDF come from the germline V gene (reference sequence). The CDR3 is 14 residues long. The J segment lost 6 bases and the V segment lost 3 bases, leaving 8 bases of the junction unmatched. The CDR3 nucleotides are TGTGCCACCAGCAGGGCTTCGGGACAGTTCGAGCAGTACTTC. It translates to CATSRASGQFEQYF.

This clonotype was observed at least ten times. This sequence joins TRBV7-9 and TRBJ2-3; 10 bases line up with TRBD2. The germline V gene has CDR1 SEHNR and CDR2 FQNEAQ (reference sequence). After removal of 7 bases from V and 2 bases from J, the junction contained 6 bases not matched to a gene. This CDR3 has 15 amino acids. CDR3 residues: CASTWLAGVTDTQYF. DNA for the CDR3: TGTGCCAGCACTTGGCTAGCGGGGGTCACAGATACGCAGTATTTT.

This clonotype was detected a few times. J is TRBJ2-7 and V is TRBV20-1; TRBD2 is a possible D gene (6 bases). This CDR3 spans 13 amino acids. The V gene lost 6 bases and the J gene lost 0 bases, with 12 bases spanning the gap. Germline V gene data show CDR1 as DFQATT and CDR2 as SNEGSKA (reference sequence). The CDR3 bases are TGCAGTGCGCGGTATAGCGGCTCCTACGAGCAGTACTTC. It yields the protein CSARYSGSYEQYF.

This clonotype was detected a few times. The chain recombines TRBV11-2 with TRBJ2-7; TRBD2 matches 9 bases. The CDR3 totals 18 residues. With V trimmed by 0 bases and J by 0 bases, 9 bases remained unmatched. Germline V gene lookup returns CDR1 SGHAT and CDR2 FQNNGV. The CDR3 reads CASSLERRFSGSSYEQYF. The CDR3 bases are TGTGCCAGCAGCTTAGAGAGGCGGTTTAGCGGGAGCTCCTACGAGCAGTACTTC.